Following are 7 T cell receptor beta chains from one sample sequenced in a study of T cell responses to AZD1222 COVID-19 vaccine. The table came from immunoSEQ multiplex PCR; TCRdb's copy has only in-frame clones and leaves some out. The sample has 77,000 or so clones; approximately 89% are singletons. This sample comprised peripheral blood, obtained on day 0 of AZD1222 vaccination. These receptors were obtained from an adult in good health.

This chain uses TRBV5-1 with TRBJ2-5; 9 bases are a match to TRBD1. CDR1 and CDR2 (germline): SGHRS, YFSETQ. The junction had 6 bases not matched to a gene; V was cut back by 0 bases and J by 0 bases. The CDR3 length is 17 residues. The CDR3 DNA reads TGCGCCAGCAGCTTGGCCCCGGGACAGGGAGACCAAGAGACCCAGTACTTC. Residues: CASSLAPGQGDQETQYF.

Turning to this clone: Sequence at one end of the junction differs from germline and may be a read error. The genes are TRBV7-7 and TRBJ1-3; no clear D. CDR3 length: 19 residues. The germline CDR1 and CDR2 sequences are SSHAT and FNYEAQ (reference sequence). The CDR3 DNA follows: TGTGCTAGCAGCGCCGGAGCTGGCAGCCCTACTTCCCCTGGAAACACCATATATTTT. Protein sequence: CASSAGAGSPTSPGNTIYF. Filled out from reference TRBV7-7 and TRBJ1-3, the complete variable domain reads GAGVSQSPRYKVTKRGQDVTLRCDPISSHATLYWYQQALGQGPEFLTYFNYEAQPDKSGLPSDRFSAERPEGSISTLTIQRTEQRDSAMYRCASSAGAGSPTSPGNTIYFGEGSWLTVV.

The chain uses TRBV27 and TRBJ2-4; no clear D. The CDR3 runs to 13 residues. With 3 bases removed from V and 5 bases from J, the gap between germline ends came to 8 bases. CDR1 MNHEY and CDR2 SMNVEV come from the germline V gene (reference sequence). The CDR3 spells CASSFDSENIQYF. The CDR3 nucleotides are TGTGCCAGCAGTTTTGATTCGGAAAACATTCAGTACTTC.

V gene TRBV7-2 combines with J gene TRBJ1-4; weak D call: TRBD1 (5 bases). The CDR3 is made up of 15 amino acids. Trimming took off 5 bases at V and 10 bases at J, with 20 bases between the two ends. The V gene's germline CDR1 is SGHTA and CDR2 FQGNSA. CDR3 in DNA: TGTGCCAGCAGCATCCTGGCAGGACAATATGTAAAACTGTTTTTT. Protein: CASSILAGQYVKLFF.

This chain uses TRBV7-9 with TRBJ1-5; D possibly corresponds to TRBD1 (6 bases). This CDR3 comprises 18 residues. V gave up 5 bases and J gave up 6 bases, with 26 bases separating them. Germline CDR1 reads SEHNR; CDR2 reads FQNEAQ (reference sequence). The CDR3 bases are TGTGCCAGCAGCCGGAATACAGGGTCCGAATCTTCGAGTCAGCCCCAGCATTTT. Protein product: CASSRNTGSESSSQPQHF.

The chain is built from TRBV7-8 and TRBJ1-2; D unclear. Trimming took off 6 bases at V and 4 bases at J, with 15 bases between the two ends. The germline gives CDR1 SGHVS, CDR2 FQNEAQ. The CDR3 totals 14 residues. The CDR3 reads CASSQVANSYGYTF. The CDR3 bases are TGTGCCAGCAGTCAAGTGGCTAATTCCTATGGCTACACCTTC. The whole variable domain, filled in from reference TRBV7-8 and TRBJ1-2, reads GAGVSQSPRYKVAKRGQDVALRCDPISGHVSLFWYQQALGQGPEFLTYFQNEAQLDKSGLPSDRFFAERPEGSVSTLKIQRTQQEDSAVYLCASSQVANSYGYTFGSGTRLTVV.

The rearrangement links TRBV19 to TRBJ2-1; tentative D call: TRBD2 (6 bases). In germline, CDR1 is LNHDA, CDR2 SQIVND (reference sequence). V was shortened by 3 bases and J by 2 bases, with 14 bases between the two germline ends. The CDR3 has 16 amino acids. The CDR3 region has the DNA TGTGCCAGTAGTATGAGTGGTAGCGGTACCTACAATGAGCAGTTCTTC. Protein sequence: CASSMSGSGTYNEQFF.